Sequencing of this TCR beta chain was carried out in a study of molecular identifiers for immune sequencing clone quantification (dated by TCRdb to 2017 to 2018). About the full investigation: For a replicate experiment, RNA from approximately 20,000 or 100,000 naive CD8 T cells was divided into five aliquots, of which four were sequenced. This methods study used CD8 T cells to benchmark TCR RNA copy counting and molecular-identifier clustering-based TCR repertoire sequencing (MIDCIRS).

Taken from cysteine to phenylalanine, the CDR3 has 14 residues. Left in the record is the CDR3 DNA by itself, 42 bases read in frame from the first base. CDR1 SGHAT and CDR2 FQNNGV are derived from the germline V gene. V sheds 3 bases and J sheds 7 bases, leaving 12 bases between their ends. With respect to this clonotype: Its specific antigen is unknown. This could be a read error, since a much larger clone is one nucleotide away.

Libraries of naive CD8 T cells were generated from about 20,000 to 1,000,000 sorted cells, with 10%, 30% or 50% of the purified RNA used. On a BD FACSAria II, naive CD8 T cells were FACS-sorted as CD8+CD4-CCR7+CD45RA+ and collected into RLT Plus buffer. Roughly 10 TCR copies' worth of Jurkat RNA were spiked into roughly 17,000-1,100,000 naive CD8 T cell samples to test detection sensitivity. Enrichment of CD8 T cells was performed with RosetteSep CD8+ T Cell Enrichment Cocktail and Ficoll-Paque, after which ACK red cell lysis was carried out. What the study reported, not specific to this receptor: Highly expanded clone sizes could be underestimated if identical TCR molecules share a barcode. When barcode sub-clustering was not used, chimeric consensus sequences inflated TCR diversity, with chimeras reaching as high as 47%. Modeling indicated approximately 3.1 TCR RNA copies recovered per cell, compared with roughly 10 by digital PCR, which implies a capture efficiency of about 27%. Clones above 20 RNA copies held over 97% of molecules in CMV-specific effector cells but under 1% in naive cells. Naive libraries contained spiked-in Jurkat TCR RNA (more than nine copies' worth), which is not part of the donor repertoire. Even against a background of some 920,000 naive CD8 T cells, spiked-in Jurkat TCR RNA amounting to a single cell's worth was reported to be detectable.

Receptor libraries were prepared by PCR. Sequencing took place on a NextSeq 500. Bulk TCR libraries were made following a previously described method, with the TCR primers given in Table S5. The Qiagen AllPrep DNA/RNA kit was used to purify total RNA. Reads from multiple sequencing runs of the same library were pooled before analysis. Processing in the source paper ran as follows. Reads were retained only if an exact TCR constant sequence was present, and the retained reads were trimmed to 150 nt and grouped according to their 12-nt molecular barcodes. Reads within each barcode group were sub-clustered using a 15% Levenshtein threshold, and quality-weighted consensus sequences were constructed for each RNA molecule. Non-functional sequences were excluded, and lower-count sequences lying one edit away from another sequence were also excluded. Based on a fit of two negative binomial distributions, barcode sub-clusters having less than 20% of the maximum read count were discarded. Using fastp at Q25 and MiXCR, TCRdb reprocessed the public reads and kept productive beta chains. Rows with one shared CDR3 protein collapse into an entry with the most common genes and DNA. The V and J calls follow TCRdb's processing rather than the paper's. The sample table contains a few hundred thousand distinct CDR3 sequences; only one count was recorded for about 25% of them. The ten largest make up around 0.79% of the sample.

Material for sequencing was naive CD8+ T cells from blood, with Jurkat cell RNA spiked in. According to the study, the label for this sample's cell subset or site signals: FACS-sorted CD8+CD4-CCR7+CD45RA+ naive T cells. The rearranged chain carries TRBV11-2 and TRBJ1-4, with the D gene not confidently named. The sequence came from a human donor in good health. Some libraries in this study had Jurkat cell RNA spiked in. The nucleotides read TGTGCCAGCAGCTTTTTGGAATCTAGTGAAAAACTGTTTTTT. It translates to CASSFLESSEKLFF.